This TCR beta chain was recovered during a study of blood T cell repertoires in COVID-19. V gave up 10 bases and J gave up 8 bases; unmatched junction bases: 14. Germline values: CDR1 SGHTA, CDR2 FQGNSA. The CDR3 runs 14 residues. The sample holds a few counts of this clone. The repertoire was sequenced with immunoSEQ multiplex PCR; TCRdb's copy has only in-frame clones and lacks some. The data hold almost 250,000 clones, with roughly 86% observed a single time. This receptor was taken from a woman aged 55 to 70 who had recovered from COVID-19. The sequencing input was peripheral blood. This sequence joins TRBV7-2 and TRBJ2-1; 7 bases line up with TRBD1. The CDR3 reads CATLPDRASDEQFF. The CDR3 DNA follows: TGTGCCACCCTCCCCGACAGGGCGAGTGATGAGCAGTTCTTC.